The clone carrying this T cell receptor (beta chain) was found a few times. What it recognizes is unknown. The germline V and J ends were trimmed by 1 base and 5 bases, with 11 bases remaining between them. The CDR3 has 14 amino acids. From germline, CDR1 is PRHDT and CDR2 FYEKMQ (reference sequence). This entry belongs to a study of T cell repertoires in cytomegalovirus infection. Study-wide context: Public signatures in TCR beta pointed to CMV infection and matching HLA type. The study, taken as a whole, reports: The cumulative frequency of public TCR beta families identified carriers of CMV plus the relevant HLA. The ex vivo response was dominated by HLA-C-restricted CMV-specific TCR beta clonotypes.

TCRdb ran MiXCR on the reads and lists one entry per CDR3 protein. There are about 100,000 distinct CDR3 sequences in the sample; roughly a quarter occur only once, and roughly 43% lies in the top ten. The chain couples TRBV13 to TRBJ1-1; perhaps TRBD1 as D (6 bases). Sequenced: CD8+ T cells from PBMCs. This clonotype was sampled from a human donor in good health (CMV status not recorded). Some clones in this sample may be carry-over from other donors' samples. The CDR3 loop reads CASSLAQGLTEAFF. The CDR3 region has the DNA TGTGCCAGCAGCTTAGCCCAGGGGTTGACTGAAGCTTTCTTT.